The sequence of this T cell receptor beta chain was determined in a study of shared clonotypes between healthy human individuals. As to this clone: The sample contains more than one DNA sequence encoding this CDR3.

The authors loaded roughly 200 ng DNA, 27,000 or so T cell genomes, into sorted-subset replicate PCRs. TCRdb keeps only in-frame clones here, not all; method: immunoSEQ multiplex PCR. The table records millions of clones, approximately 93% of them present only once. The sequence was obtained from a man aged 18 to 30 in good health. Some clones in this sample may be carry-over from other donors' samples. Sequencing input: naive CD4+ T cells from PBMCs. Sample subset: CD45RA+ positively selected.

The CDR3 coding sequence is TGCGCCAGCAGCCTCACAGGGACCTCCTACGAGCAGTACTTC. Translation gives CASSLTGTSYEQYF. The rearrangement joins TRBV5-1 to TRBJ2-7, with D maybe TRBD1 (6 bases). The CDR3 loop spans 14 amino acids. Trimming shortened V by 4 bases and J by 0 bases, and 11 bases separated the two germline ends. The germline gives CDR1 SGHRS, CDR2 YFSETQ.